Sequencing of this TCR beta chain was carried out in a study of CD8 T cells in Susac syndrome. Regarding the study as a whole: The number of individuals included in the study's TCR sequencing and HLA analysis was acknowledged as relatively small.

In the case of this clonotype: Its specificity is not known.

The CD8+ and CD4+ T cells were negatively isolated, with the TEMRA cells enriched by FACS. After extraction with the RNeasy kit, about 0.45 to 1 ug of the RNA was reverse transcribed using random hexamers. Amplification of TCR beta CDR3 was carried out by immunoSEQ multiplex PCR, which covered 54 Vbeta and 13 Jbeta segments. Via MiXCR, TCRdb re-called the immunoSEQ multiplex PCR reads, giving one row per CDR3 protein. The sample contains 150,000 to 200,000 distinct CDR3 sequences, about 94% of which appear only once. The CDR3 totals 13 residues. Germline-derived CDR1 and CDR2 are GTSNPN and SVGIG (reference sequence). The V and J ends lost 0 bases and 4 bases respectively, with 10 bases between them.

The TCR originated in a human donor in good health. This sequence joins TRBV30 and TRBJ2-7; possible D gene TRBD1, 6 bases. Material: CD4+ T cells from PBMCs. The CDR3 here is CAWSVGGNYEQYF. CDR3 nucleotide sequence: TGTGCCTGGAGTGTAGGGGGTAATTACGAGCAGTACTTC.